This TCR beta chain emerged from a study of OX40 agonist ivuxolimab in advanced cancers. On the study more broadly: Each patient was given ivuxolimab into a vein every 2 weeks, at 0.01 to 10 mg/kg. General study results and limits: Researchers did not determine the expanded peripheral T cells' antigen specificity.

Anyone with autoimmune disease history or systemic immunosuppression was excluded. Samples of blood were obtained at baseline, on cycle 4 day 1, and on cycle 7 day 1. Regarding this clone: What it binds is not known.

Germline CDR1 is GTSNPN and CDR2 is SVGIG (reference sequence). V dropped 4 bases and J dropped 4 bases, with 5 bases sitting between them. The CDR3 covers 11 residues. Using immunoSEQ multiplex PCR, the repertoire was profiled, and TCRdb retains in-frame clones only, with some absent. The repertoire holds approximately 21,000 clones, 70% to 85% seen once, with about 31% in the top ten. The specimen was CD4+ or CD8+ T cells sorted from blood, collected in a trial of the OX40 agonist ivuxolimab. This clonotype was sampled from an adult with an advanced solid tumor such as melanoma, head and neck, liver or kidney cancer. The chain uses TRBV30 and TRBJ2-1; D uncertain. In nucleotides, the CDR3 is TGTGCCTGGAAGTCGTACAATGAGCAGTTCTTC. Translated, it gives CAWKSYNEQFF.